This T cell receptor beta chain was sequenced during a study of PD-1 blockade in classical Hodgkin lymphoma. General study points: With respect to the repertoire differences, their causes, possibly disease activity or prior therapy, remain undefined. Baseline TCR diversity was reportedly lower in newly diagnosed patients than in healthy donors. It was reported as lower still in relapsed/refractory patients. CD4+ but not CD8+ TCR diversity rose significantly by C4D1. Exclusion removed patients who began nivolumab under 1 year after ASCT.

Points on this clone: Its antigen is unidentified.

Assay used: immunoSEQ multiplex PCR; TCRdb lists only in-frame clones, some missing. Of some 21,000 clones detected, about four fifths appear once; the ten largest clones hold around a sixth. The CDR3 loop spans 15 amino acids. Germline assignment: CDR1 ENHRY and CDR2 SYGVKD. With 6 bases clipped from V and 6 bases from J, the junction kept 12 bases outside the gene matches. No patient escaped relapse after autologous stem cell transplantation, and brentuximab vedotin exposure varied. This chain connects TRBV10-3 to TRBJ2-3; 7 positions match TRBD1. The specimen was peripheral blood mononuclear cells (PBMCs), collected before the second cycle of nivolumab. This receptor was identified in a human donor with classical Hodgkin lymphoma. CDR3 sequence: CAIRETGSLYDTQYF. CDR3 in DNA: TGTGCCATCAGAGAGACAGGGTCGTTGTACGATACGCAGTATTTT.